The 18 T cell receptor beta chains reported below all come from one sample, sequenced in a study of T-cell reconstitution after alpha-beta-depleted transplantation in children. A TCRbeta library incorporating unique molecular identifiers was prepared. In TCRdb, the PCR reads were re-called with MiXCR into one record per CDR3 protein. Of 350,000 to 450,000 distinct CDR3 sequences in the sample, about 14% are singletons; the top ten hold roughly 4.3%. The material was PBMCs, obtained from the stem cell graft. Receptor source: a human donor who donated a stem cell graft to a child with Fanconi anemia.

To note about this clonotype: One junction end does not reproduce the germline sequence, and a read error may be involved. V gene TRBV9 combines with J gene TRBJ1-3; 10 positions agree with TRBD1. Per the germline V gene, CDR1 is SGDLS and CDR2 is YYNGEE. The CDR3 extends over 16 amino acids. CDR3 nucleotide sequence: TGTGCCAGCAGCGTATTTGACAGGGGGCATGGAAACACCATGTATTTT. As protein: CASSVFDRGHGNTMYF.

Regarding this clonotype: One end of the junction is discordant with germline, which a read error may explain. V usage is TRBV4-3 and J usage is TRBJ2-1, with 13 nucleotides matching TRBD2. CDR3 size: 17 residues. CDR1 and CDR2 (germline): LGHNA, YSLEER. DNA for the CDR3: TGCGCCATCAGCCAAGACGGACTAGCGGGGGAATACAATGAGCAGTTCTTC. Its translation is CAISQDGLAGEYNEQFF.

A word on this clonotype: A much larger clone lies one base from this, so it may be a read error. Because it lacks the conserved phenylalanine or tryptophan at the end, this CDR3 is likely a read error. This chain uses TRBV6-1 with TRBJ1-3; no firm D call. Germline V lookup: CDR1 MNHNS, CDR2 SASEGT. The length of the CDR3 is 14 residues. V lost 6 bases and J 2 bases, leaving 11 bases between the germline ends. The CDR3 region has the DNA TGTGCCAGCAGCATATCCACAACTGGAAACACCATATATTAT. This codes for CASSISTTGNTIYY.

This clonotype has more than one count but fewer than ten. The CDR3 protein is CASSLYPGATDTQYF. The CDR3, as DNA: TGTGCCAGCAGCTTATACCCGGGGGCCACAGATACGCAGTATTTT. The V gene is TRBV7-9, the J gene TRBJ2-3, with D possibly being TRBD1 or TRBD2 (6 bases each). Trimming pared 2 bases from V and 2 bases from J, leaving 11 bases between. The V gene's germline CDR1 is SEHNR and CDR2 FQNEAQ (reference sequence). This CDR3 has 15 residues.

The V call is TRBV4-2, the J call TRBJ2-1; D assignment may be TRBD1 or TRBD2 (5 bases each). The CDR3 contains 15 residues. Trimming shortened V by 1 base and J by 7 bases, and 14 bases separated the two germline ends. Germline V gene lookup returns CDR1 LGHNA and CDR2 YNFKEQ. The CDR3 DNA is TGTGCCAGCAGCCAAGGAGTTGAGGGGCTAAATGAGCAGTTCTTC. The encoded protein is CASSQGVEGLNEQFF.

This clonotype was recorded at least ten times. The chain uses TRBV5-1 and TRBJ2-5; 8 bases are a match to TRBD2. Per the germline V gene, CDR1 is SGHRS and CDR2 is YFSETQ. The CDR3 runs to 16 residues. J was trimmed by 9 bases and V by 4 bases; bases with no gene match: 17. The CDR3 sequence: CASSPEYSVAGRAQYF. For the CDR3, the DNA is TGCGCCAGCAGCCCCGAATATTCGGTAGCGGGAAGGGCCCAGTACTTC.

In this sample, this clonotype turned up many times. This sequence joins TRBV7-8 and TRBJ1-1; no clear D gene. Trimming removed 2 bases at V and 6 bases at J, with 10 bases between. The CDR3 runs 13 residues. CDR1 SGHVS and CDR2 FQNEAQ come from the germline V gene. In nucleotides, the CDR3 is TGTGCCAGCAGCTTAAAGGTCCAATCTGAAGCTTTCTTT. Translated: CASSLKVQSEAFF.

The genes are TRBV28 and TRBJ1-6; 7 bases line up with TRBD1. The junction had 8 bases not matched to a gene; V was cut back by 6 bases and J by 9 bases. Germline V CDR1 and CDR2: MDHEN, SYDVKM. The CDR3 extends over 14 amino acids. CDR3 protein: CASRRTGVGSPLHF. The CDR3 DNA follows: TGTGCCAGCAGAAGAACAGGGGTAGGTTCACCCCTCCACTTT.

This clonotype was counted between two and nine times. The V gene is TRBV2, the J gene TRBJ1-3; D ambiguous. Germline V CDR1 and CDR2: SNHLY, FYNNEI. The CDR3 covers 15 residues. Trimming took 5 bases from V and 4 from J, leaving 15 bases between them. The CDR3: CASSHQGGVGNTIYF. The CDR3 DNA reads TGTGCCAGCAGTCATCAAGGAGGTGTCGGAAACACCATATATTTT.

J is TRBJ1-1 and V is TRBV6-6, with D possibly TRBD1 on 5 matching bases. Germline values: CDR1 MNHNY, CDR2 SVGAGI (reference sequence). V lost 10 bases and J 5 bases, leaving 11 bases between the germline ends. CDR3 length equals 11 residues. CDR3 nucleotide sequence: TGTGCCACCTGGGGGGGGACTGAAGCTTTCTTT. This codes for CATWGGTEAFF.

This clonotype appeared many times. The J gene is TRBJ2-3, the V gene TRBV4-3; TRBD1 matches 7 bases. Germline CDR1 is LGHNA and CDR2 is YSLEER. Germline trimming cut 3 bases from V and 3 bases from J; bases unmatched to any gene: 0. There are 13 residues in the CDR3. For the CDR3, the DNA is TGCGCCAGCAGCCAGACAGGGACAGATACGCAGTATTTT. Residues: CASSQTGTDTQYF.

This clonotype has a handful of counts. CDR3 coding DNA: TGTGCCAGCAGCTTAGTTGGGTTACAACGGACCCAGTACTTC. Translation gives CASSLVGLQRTQYF. The chain combines TRBV7-9 with TRBJ2-5, with unresolved D. The CDR3 has 14 amino acids. Germline V CDR1 and CDR2: SEHNR, FQNEAQ (reference sequence). V lost 1 base to trimming and J lost 7 bases, with 13 bases between them. The full variable domain, its missing parts supplied by reference TRBV7-9 and TRBJ2-5, is DTGVSQNPRHKITKRGQNVTFRCDPISEHNRLYWYRQTLGQGPEFLTYFQNEAQLEKSRLLSDRFSAERPKGSFSTLEIQRTEQGDSAMYLCASSLVGLQRTQYFGPGTRLLVL.

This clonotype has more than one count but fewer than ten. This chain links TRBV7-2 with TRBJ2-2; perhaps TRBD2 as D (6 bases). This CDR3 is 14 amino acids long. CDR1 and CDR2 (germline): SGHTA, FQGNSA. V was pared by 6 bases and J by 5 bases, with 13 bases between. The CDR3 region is CASRGDFQTGELFF. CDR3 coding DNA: TGTGCCAGCAGGGGGGACTTCCAAACCGGGGAGCTGTTTTTT.

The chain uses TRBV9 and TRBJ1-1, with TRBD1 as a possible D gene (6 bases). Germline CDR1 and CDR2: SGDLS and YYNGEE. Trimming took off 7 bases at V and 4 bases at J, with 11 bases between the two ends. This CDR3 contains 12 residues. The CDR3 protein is CASRGGSTEAFF. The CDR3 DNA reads TGTGCCAGCCGAGGGGGAAGCACTGAAGCTTTCTTT.

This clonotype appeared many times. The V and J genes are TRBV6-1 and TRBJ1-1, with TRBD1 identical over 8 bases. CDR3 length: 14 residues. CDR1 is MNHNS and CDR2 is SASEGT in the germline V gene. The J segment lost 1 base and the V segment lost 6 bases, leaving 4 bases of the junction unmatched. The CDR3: CASSPDRGNTEAFF. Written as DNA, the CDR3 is TGTGCCAGCAGCCCCGACAGGGGGAACACTGAAGCTTTCTTT.

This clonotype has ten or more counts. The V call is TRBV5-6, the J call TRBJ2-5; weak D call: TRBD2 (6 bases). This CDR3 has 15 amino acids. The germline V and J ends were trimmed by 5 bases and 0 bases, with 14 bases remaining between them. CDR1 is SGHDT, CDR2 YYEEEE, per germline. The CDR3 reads CASRTLRLDQETQYF. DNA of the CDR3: TGTGCCAGCAGAACCCTTAGACTAGACCAAGAGACCCAGTACTTC. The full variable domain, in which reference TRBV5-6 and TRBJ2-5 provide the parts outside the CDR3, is DAGVTQSPTHLIKTRGQQVTLRCSPKSGHDTVSWYQQALGQGPQFIFQYYEEEERQRGNFPDRFSGHQFPNYSSELNVNALLLGDSALYLCASRTLRLDQETQYFGPGTRLLVL.

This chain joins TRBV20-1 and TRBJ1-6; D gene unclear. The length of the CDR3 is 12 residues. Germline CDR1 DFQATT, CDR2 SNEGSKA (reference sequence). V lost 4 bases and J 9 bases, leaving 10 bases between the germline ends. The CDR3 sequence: CSATGSGSPLHF. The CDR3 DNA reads TGCAGTGCTACCGGGTCTGGTTCACCCCTCCACTTT.

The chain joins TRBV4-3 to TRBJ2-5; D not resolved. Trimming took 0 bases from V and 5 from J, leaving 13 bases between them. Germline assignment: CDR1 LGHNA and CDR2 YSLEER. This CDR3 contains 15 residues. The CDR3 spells CASSQDISPAETQYF. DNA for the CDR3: TGCGCCAGCAGCCAAGATATATCCCCCGCGGAGACCCAGTACTTC.